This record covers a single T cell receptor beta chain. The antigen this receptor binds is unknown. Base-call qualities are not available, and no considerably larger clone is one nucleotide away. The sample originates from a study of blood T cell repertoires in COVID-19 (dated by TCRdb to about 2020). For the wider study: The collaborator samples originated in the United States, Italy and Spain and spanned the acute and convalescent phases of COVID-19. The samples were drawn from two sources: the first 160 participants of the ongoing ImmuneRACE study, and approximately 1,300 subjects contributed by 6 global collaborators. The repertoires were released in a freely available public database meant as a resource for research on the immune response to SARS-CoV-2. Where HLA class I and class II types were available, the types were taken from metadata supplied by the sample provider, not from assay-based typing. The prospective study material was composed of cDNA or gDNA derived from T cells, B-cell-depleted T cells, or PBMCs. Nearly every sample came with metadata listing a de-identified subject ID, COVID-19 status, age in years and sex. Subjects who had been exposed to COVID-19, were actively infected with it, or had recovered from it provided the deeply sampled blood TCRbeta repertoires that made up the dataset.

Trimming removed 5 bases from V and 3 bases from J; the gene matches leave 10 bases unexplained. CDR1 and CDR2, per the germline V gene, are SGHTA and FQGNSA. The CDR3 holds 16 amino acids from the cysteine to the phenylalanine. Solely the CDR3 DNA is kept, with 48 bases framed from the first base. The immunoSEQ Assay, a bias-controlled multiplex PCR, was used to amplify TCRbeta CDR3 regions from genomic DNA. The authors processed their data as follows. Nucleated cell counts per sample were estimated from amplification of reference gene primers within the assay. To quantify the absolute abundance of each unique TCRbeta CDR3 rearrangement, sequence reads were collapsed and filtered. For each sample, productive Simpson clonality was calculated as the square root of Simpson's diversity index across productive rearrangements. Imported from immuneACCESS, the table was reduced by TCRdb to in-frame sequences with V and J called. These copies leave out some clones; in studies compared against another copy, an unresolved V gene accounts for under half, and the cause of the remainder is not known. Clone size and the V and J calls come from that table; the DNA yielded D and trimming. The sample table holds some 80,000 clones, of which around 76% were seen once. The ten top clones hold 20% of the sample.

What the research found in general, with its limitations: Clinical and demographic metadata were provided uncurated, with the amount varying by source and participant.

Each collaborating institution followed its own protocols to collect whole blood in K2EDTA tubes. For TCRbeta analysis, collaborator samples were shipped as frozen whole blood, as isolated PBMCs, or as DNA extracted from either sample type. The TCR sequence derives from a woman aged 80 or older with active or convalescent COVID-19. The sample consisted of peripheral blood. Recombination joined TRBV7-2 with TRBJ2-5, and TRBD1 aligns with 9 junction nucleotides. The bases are TGTGCCAGCAGCCCAACATACGGACAGGGGAAAGAGACCCAGTACTTC. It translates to CASSPTYGQGKETQYF.